The source of this TCR beta chain is a study of OX40 agonist ivuxolimab in advanced cancers. In the study overall: Partial responses were recorded for three patients, including one with hepatocellular carcinoma and two with cutaneous melanoma.

Clones were sequenced by immunoSEQ multiplex PCR, and TCRdb holds only the in-frame ones, with some missing. The sample has more than 65,000 clones, 92% seen once. The length of the CDR3 is 13 residues. The germline V gene encodes CDR1 SGHRS and CDR2 YFSETQ. Trimming cost V 0 bases and J 8 bases; bases outside gene matches: 1. This clonotype originated in an adult with an advanced solid tumor such as melanoma, head and neck, liver or kidney cancer. Source: CD4+ or CD8+ T cells sorted from blood, taken in a trial of the OX40 agonist ivuxolimab. This chain links TRBV5-1 with TRBJ2-1; the match to TRBD1 covers 8 bases. The CDR3 reads CASSLGTGYEQFF. In DNA form, the CDR3 reads TGCGCCAGCAGCTTGGGGACAGGGTATGAGCAGTTCTTC.